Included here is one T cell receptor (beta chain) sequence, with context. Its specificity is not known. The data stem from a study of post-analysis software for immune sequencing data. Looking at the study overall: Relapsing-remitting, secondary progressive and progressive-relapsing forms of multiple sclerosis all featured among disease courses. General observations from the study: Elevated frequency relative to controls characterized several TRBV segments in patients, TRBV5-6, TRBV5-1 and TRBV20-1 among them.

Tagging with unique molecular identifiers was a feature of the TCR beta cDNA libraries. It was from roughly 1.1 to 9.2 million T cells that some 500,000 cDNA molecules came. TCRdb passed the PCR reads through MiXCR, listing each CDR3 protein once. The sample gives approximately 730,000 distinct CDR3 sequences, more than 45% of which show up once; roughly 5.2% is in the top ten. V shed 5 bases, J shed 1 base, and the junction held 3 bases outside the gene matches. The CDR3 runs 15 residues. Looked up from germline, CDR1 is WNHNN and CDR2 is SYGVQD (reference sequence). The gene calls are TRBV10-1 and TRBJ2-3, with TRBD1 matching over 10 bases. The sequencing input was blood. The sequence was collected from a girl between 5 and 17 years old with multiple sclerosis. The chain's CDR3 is CASSTGTGGTDTQYF. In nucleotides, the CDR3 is TGCGCCAGCAGTACCGGGACAGGGGGCACAGATACGCAGTATTTT.